The sequence of this T cell receptor (beta chain) was determined in a study of T cell clonotyping in hematopoietic cell transplantation. Study results and limitations: Recipient TCR diversity dropped after transplant; expanded clonotypes rose from day 30 to 180.

Profiled with immunoSEQ multiplex PCR; TCRdb holds only in-frame clones, not every one. This sample has fewer than 25,000 clones, with roughly 80% found just once. For this clone: What it binds is unknown.

Noted time point: recipient sample about 28 days before transplant, after cytoreduction. CDR3 length: 17 residues. Germline CDR1 is SGHTS and CDR2 is YDEGEE. The V segment lost 4 bases and the J segment 5 bases; nucleotides outside the gene matches: 13. The clonotype was recovered from a man in his fifties or sixties with acute myeloid leukemia. Some clones in this sample may be carry-over from other donors' samples. The sequenced sample was peripheral blood mononuclear cells, obtained before stem cell transplant. The chain is built from TRBV5-8 and TRBJ2-1, with 9 bases lining up with TRBD1. CDR3 bases: TGTGCCAGCAGCCCGAGGGGGCGGGACAGGGCCCACAATGAGCAGTTCTTC. It codes for CASSPRGRDRAHNEQFF.